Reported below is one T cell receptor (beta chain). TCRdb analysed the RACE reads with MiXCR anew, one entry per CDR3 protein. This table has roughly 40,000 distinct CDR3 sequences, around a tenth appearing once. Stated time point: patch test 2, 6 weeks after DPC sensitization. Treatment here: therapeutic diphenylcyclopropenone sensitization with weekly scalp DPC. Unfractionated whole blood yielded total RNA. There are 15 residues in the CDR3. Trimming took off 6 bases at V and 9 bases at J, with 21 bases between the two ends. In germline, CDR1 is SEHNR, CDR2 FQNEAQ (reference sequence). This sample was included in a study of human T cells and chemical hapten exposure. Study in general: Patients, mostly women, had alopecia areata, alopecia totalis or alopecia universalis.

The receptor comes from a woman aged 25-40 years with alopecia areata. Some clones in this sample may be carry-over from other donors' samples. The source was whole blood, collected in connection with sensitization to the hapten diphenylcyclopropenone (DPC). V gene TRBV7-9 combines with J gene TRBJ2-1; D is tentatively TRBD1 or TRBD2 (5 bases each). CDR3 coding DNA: TGTGCCAGCAGTATGTCCCGAGCGGTGGGGCCTGAGCAGTTCTTC. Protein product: CASSMSRAVGPEQFF.